What follows is one T cell receptor (beta chain) and its context. The antigen is undetermined. This sample was taken from a study of T cell responses to AZD1222 COVID-19 vaccine. Findings and limits, study-wide: Baseline seropositivity occurred in only six AZD1222 recipients. The donor group comprised mostly white British people and more females; the analysis possibly underestimated clonal diversity. The peak T cell response came first, and repertoires were sampled only after it. Close to half of all spike-specific TCRs reportedly target regions of the variants that are unmutated.

The table came from immunoSEQ multiplex PCR; TCRdb's copy has only in-frame clones and leaves some out. The sample shows about 260,000 clones, roughly 93% of them seen only once. Germline CDR1 is SGHDT and CDR2 is YYEEEE. V was pared by 3 bases and J by 3 bases, with 13 bases between. This CDR3 spans 14 amino acids. The chain carries TRBV5-6 and TRBJ2-7; no definite D call. The source material was peripheral blood, sampled on day 0 of AZD1222 vaccination. The origin of this receptor is an adult in good health. CDR3 loop: CASSSRNAGYEQYF. The DNA of the CDR3 is TGTGCCAGCAGCTCCAGGAACGCTGGCTACGAGCAGTACTTC.